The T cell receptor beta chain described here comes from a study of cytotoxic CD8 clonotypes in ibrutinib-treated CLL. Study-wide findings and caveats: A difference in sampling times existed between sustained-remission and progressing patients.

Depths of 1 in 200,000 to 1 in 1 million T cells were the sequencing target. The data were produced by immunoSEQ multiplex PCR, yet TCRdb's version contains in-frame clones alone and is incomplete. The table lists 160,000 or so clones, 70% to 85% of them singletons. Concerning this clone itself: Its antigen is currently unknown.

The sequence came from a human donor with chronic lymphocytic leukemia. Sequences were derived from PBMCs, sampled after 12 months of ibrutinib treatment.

DNA of the CDR3: TGTGCCAGCAAAGACTCTTCGAACTATGGCTACACCTTC. Its translation: CASKDSSNYGYTF. The chain is built from TRBV28 and TRBJ1-2, with D uncertain. The germline V and J ends were trimmed by 7 bases and 2 bases, with 11 bases remaining between them. Germline V gene data show CDR1 as MDHEN and CDR2 as SYDVKM. The CDR3 loop spans 13 amino acids.